This T cell receptor beta chain was sequenced during a study of blood T cell repertoires in COVID-19. Authors' analysis steps: Amplification of reference gene primers was used by the study to estimate nucleated cell counts. Profiling relied on immunoSEQ multiplex PCR, and the TCRdb table lists in-frame clones only, not all of them. The V and J calls and the clone size are those of that table, but D and trimming were determined from the DNA. The sample lists around 100,000 clones; 91% were seen once. V lost 1 base, J lost 4 bases, and 7 bases lay in between. The length of the CDR3 is 14 residues. In germline, CDR1 is SGHDN, CDR2 FVKESK.

Sequenced input: peripheral blood. The TCR sequence derives from a human donor with active COVID-19. The donor label of this sample is uncertain. The chain recombines TRBV14 with TRBJ2-2, with unresolved D. In DNA, the CDR3 is TGTGCCAGCAGCCAAGGAGGTCCCACCGGGGAGCTGTTTTTT. It yields the protein CASSQGGPTGELFF.